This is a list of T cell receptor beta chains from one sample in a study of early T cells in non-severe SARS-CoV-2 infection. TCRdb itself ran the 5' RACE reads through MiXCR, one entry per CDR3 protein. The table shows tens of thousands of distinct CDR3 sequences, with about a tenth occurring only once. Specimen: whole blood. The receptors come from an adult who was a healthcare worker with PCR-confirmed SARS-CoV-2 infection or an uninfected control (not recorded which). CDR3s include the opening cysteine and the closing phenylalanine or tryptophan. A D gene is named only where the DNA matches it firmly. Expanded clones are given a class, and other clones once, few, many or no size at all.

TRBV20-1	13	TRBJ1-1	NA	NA	TGTAGTGCTTATAGACAGGCGAACACTGAAGCTTTCTTT	CSAYRQANTEAFF
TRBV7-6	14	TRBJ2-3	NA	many	TGTGCCAGCAGCTTAGATCTTTCCCAAGATACGCAGTATTTT	CASSLDLSQDTQYF
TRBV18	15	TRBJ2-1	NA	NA	TGTGCCAGCTCATCCTTCGTGGGCGGGGACGATGAGCAGTTCTTC	CASSSFVGGDDEQFF
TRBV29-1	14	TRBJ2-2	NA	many	TGCAGCGCTAGAGCAGACGCGAACACCGGGGAGCTGTTTTTT	CSARADANTGELFF
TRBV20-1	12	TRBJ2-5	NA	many	TGCAGTGCTAGTTCGTCCGAGCGGCCCCAGTACTTC	CSASSSERPQYF
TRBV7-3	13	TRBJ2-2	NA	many	TGTGCCAGCAGACAGTTAGGGTCCGGGGAGCTGTTTTTT	CASRQLGSGELFF
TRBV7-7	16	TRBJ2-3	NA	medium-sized	TGTGCCAGCAGCCCTTCGAGGGGGATTAACACAGATACGCAGTATTTT	CASSPSRGINTDTQYF
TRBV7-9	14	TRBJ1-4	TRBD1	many	TGTGCCAGCAGCCCTGGAAGGGACAGTGGAAAACTGTTTTTT	CASSPGRDSGKLFF
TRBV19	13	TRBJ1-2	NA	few	TGTGCCAGTAGTATAGGACAGACCTATGGCTACACCTTC	CASSIGQTYGYTF
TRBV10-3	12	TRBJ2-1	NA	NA	TGTGCCATTTTCGGGGGTTTCAATGAGCAGTTCTTC	CAIFGGFNEQFF
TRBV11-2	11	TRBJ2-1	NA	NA	TGTGCCAGCAGCTTAGTAGGCCAGGGGTTCTTC	CASSLVGQGFF
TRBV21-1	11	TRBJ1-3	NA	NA	TGTGCCAGCAGCAAAATAGAGGAGGAGTATTTT	CASSKIEEEYF
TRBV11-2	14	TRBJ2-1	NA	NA	TGTGCCAGCAGCTTCGGGGGCGACGTAAATGAGCAGTTCTTC	CASSFGGDVNEQFF
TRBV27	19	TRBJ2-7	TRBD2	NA	TGTGCCAGCAGATTGACGGGACTAGCGGGGGTCCTTCCCACCTACGAGCAGTACTTC	CASRLTGLAGVLPTYEQYF
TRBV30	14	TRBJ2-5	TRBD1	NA	TGTGCCTGGATAGAAGGGGGCGTAGGGGAGACCCAGTACTTC	CAWIEGGVGETQYF
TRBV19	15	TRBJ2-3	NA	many	TGTGCCAGTAACCCCCTTGGGGTAGCAGGAGATACGCAGTATTTT	CASNPLGVAGDTQYF
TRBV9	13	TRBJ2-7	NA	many	TGTGCCAGCAGCGCCCAGGATACGTACGAGCAGTACTTC	CASSAQDTYEQYF
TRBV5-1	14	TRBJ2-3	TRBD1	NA	TGCGCCAGCAGCTTGAGACAGGGCGCAGATACGCAGTATTTT	CASSLRQGADTQYF
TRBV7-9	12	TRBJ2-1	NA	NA	TGTGCCAGCAGCTTCGGCGGGGATGAGCAGTTCTTC	CASSFGGDEQFF
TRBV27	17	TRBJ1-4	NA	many	TGTGCCAGCAGTTTAAACATCCCCCGGACTCCGAATGAAAAACTGTTTTTT	CASSLNIPRTPNEKLFF
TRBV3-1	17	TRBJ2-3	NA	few	TGTGCCAGCAGCCAAGATTACCGCGGGGTTCAGACAGATACGCAGTATTTT	CASSQDYRGVQTDTQYF
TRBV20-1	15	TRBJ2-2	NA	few	TGCAGTGCCCTAATAAAGGGTGTAAATACCGGGGAGCTGTTTTTT	CSALIKGVNTGELFF
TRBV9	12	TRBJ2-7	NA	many	TGTGCCAGCTCGGGTAGATCCTACGAGCAGTACTTC	CASSGRSYEQYF
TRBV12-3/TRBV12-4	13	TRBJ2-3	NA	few	TGTGCCAGCAGTTCCGGGTGGGCAGATACGCAGTATTTT	CASSSGWADTQYF
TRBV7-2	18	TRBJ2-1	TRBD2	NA	TGTGCCAGCAGCTTATCTCCGTTAAGTAGCGGGGGGAACAATGAGCAGTTCTTC	CASSLSPLSSGGNNEQFF